This T cell receptor (beta chain) was sequenced for a study of cytotoxic CD8 clonotypes in ibrutinib-treated CLL (dated by TCRdb to 2020 to 2022). Concerning the study at large: The cohort included some 14 treatment-naive and approximately eleven relapsed/refractory patients; roughly 17 were IGHV unmutated. Partial responses were observed in roughly 24 patients and complete responses in 2; after a median follow-up of 68 months, remission was maintained in 14 patients and progression was observed in roughly twelve. Response samples were obtained after a median of 12 months of treatment, with a range of roughly 6 to 36 months. Longitudinal samples were available for about 30% of the roughly 86 trial participants. On average, each sample yielded about 260,000 productive templates and tens of thousands of productive rearrangements. Cryopreserved peripheral blood mononuclear cells were collected at three points: before therapy, at response, and at either sustained remission or disease progression. Paper-wide results and their limitations: Public clonotypes were rare and either shrank or stayed stable during treatment, and the rise in clonality at ibrutinib response reflected expansion of private clonotypes. Clonality rose at ibrutinib response, remained stable during sustained remission, and dropped back toward baseline at progression. Baseline clonality was found to be higher than that of age-matched healthy donors and was strongly correlated with circulating CD8+ T-cell counts. Sampling times were not matched between sustained-remission and progressing patients, and lymph node repertoires were not studied.

The goal of deep resolution MiSeq sequencing was a depth between 1 in 1 million and 1 in 200,000 T cells, and coverage averaged 10x per clonotype. TCR beta libraries were generated with the immunoSEQ hsTCRB Kit. In the authors' own workflow: Data were analyzed with ImmunoSEQ Data Assistant and ImmunoSEQ Analyzer, with V, D and J genes assigned per IMGT definitions. Clonality, with values ranging from 0 to 1, was calculated as one minus the normalized Shannon entropy of productive rearrangement frequencies. Public clonotype analysis was restricted to overrepresented clonotypes comprising at least 0.05% of each patient's repertoire. Some 13 age-matched healthy donor repertoires from immuneACCESS served as clonality controls. The table comes from immuneACCESS by way of TCRdb, which keeps in-frame sequences with V and J called. Part of the clones is missing from these tables; in studies checked, under half for an unresolved V gene and the rest for unknown reasons. V, J and clone size are those of that table, while D and trimming were read from the DNA. This sample has 300,000 to 350,000 clones in its table, and approximately 80% of those were observed once. The ten top clones hold approximately 7% of the sample.

From its cysteine to its phenylalanine, the CDR3 spans 14 amino acids. Kept here is only the CDR3 DNA, which spans 42 bases and is read in frame from base 1. V is shortened by 9 bases, J by 4 bases, and the region joining them spans 18 bases. According to the germline V gene (reference sequence), CDR1 reads LNHNV and CDR2 reads YYDKDF. For TCR beta library preparation, roughly 2.1 micrograms of genomic DNA was extracted from cryopreserved PBMCs. High-throughput TCR beta sequencing was performed on longitudinal blood samples from CLL patients receiving ibrutinib monotherapy. The patients took part in an open-label, single-center phase 2 trial of ibrutinib monotherapy. The table lists this clone with a count of one. Its antigen is currently not known. Base qualities are not recorded, but no much larger clone differs from it by a single base.

Here the sequenced sample was PBMCs, taken before ibrutinib treatment. The chain employs TRBV15 and TRBJ2-5; the D region possibly corresponds to TRBD1 (6 bases align). This TCR came from a human donor with chronic lymphocytic leukemia. The CDR3 protein sequence reads: CATDRPGSGETQYF. The DNA sequence is TGTGCCACGGACAGACCCGGTTCGGGAGAGACCCAGTACTTC.